This TCR beta chain emerged from a study of blood T cells in healthy people across ages. This clonotype has more than one count but fewer than ten. V was cut by 6 bases and J by 1 base, with 9 bases left in between. The CDR3 totals 14 residues. CDR1 is MNHEY and CDR2 is SVGAGI in the germline V gene. It was with a sample-barcoded 5' primer and a J-beta primer mix that a second PCR of about 6 to 12 cycles was run. TCRdb re-derived calls from the 5' RACE reads in MiXCR, one entry per CDR3 protein. The sample carries some 1.4 million distinct CDR3 sequences, about 40% recorded once. J is TRBJ2-2 and V is TRBV6-5; D is uncertain. The sequenced sample was blood. This TCR derives from a woman between 18 and 29 years old in good health. The DNA of the CDR3 is TGTGCCAGCAGGGCAGCTATGAACACCGGGGAGCTGTTTTTT. Translating gives CASRAAMNTGELFF.